The rows below give T cell receptor beta chains drawn from one sample of a study of OX40 agonist ivuxolimab in advanced cancers. Repertoires were generated with immunoSEQ multiplex PCR, while TCRdb's copy carries only in-frame clones and drops some. The data show around 77,000 clones, 75% to 90% seen once. Sequencing used CD4+ or CD8+ T cells sorted from blood, obtained in a trial of the OX40 agonist ivuxolimab. The receptors come from an adult with an advanced solid tumor such as melanoma, head and neck, liver or kidney cancer. Each CDR3 is given with its conserved first and last residue. Fields, in order: CDR3 DNA, CDR3 protein, clone size, V gene, J gene, D gene. D genes are given only for firm matches. Expanded clones get a size class; other rows say once, few or many, or leave the size out.

CDR3nt: TGTGCCAGCAGCCGGGGTGGACAAACTGGAAACACCATATATTTT
CDR3aa: CASSRGGQTGNTIYF
abundance: .
v_gene: TRBV6-5
j_gene: TRBJ1-3
d_gene: .

CDR3nt: TGTGCCAGCAGAACTACCGGGACAGGGACTTCCTATGGCTACACCTTC
CDR3aa: CASRTTGTGTSYGYTF
abundance: .
v_gene: TRBV28
j_gene: TRBJ1-2
d_gene: TRBD1

CDR3nt: TGTGCTAGTGGGGGGACAGGTCTGGATGAGCAGTTCTTC
CDR3aa: CASGGTGLDEQFF
abundance: once
v_gene: TRBV12-5
j_gene: TRBJ2-1
d_gene: TRBD1

CDR3nt: TGTGCCAGCAGCGCGACAGACCTACGGGGAAAACTGTTTTTT
CDR3aa: CASSATDLRGKLFF
abundance: .
v_gene: TRBV5-6
j_gene: TRBJ1-4
d_gene: .

CDR3nt: TGTGCCAGCTCACGTGGGACGGTGGAGTACAATGAGCAGTTCTTC
CDR3aa: CASSRGTVEYNEQFF
abundance: .
v_gene: TRBV18
j_gene: TRBJ2-1
d_gene: .

CDR3nt: TGTGCCAGCAGCTTGGGAGGCGGCACAGATACGCAGTATTTT
CDR3aa: CASSLGGGTDTQYF
abundance: .
v_gene: TRBV5-4
j_gene: TRBJ2-3
d_gene: .

CDR3nt: TGTGCCTGGAGTACAAGGGTCGGGGAATGGGAGACCCAGTACTTC
CDR3aa: CAWSTRVGEWETQYF
abundance: once
v_gene: TRBV30
j_gene: TRBJ2-5
d_gene: .

CDR3nt: TGTGCCAGCAGCTTAGGGGGACAAGAGACCCAGTACTTC
CDR3aa: CASSLGGQETQYF
abundance: .
v_gene: TRBV11-3
j_gene: TRBJ2-5
d_gene: .

CDR3nt: TGTGCCAGCAGCCGATCTGGAGGGCGGTATAGCAATCAGCCCCAGCATTTT
CDR3aa: CASSRSGGRYSNQPQHF
abundance: once
v_gene: TRBV7-2
j_gene: TRBJ1-5
d_gene: .

CDR3nt: TGTGCCAGCTCACCACCTTTGACAGGAAACACCATATATTTT
CDR3aa: CASSPPLTGNTIYF
abundance: .
v_gene: TRBV18
j_gene: TRBJ1-3
d_gene: .